Detailed here is one TCR beta chain. Its antigen is still unknown. Around 10^5 TCR templates per sample were sequenced. Produced via immunoSEQ multiplex PCR; TCRdb's table is partial and in-frame only. The data show about 100,000 clones, more than 85% seen once. The sample originates from a study of siplizumab effects on memory and regulatory T cells. Regarding the study as a whole: Roughly 80-95% of proliferating clones (CD4+ or CD8+) could not be assigned a naive or memory phenotype. Naive T cells appeared more varied than memory cells and looked like key alloresponse contributors.

The germline V and J ends were trimmed by 4 bases and 3 bases, with 17 bases remaining between them. Germline V gives CDR1 SGHDT, CDR2 YYEEEE. This CDR3 comprises 15 residues. Sequences were obtained from CD4+ T cells sorted from blood. The TCR sequence derives from a human donor in good health. This chain joins TRBV5-6 and TRBJ2-7; D is ambiguous. CDR3 residues: CASSPGQGPYYEQYF. In DNA form, the CDR3 reads TGTGCCAGCAGCCCCGGGCAAGGGCCGTACTACGAGCAGTACTTC.